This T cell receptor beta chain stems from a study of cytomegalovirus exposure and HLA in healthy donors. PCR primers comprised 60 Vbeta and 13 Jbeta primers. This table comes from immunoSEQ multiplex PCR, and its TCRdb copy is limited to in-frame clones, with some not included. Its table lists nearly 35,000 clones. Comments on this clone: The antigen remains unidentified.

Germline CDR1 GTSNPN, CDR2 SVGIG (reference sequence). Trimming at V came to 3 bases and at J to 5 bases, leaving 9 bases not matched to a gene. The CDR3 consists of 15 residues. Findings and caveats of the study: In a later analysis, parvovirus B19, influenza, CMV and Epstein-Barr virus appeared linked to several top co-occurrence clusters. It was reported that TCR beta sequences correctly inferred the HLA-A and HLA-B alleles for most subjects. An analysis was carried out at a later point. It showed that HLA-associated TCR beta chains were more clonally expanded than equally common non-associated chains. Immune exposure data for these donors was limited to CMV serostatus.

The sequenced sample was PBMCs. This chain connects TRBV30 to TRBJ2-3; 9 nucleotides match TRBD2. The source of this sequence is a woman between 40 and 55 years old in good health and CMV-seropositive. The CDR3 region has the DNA TGTGCCTGGAGAGACAGCGGGAGGTTTGGAGATACGCAGTATTTT. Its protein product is CAWRDSGRFGDTQYF.